The 28 T cell receptor beta chains in this list originate from one sample, sequenced in a study of blood T cell repertoires in COVID-19. Produced via immunoSEQ multiplex PCR; TCRdb's table is partial and in-frame only. Of about 230,000 clones listed, 75% to 85% were seen once; the top ten hold 6% to 9.5%. Sequenced input: peripheral blood. These receptor sequences come from a woman between 50 and 59 years old with acute or convalescent COVID-19.

This chain connects TRBV10-3 to TRBJ2-2; D unclear. The CDR3 is 14 amino acids. V shed 3 bases and J shed 4 bases, with 9 bases lying between them. Germline CDR1 is ENHRY and CDR2 is SYGVKD. The CDR3, as DNA: TGTGCCATCAGTGAATTGCAGCGCACCGGGGAGCTGTTTTTT. Protein: CAISELQRTGELFF.

This clone was detected only a few times. CDR3 bases: TGTGCCAGCAGCTTAGATCGAAGGGGGCCCTACGAGCAGTACTTC. Translating it yields CASSLDRRGPYEQYF. The J gene is TRBJ2-7, the V gene TRBV11-2; 7 positions agree with TRBD1. V lost 0 bases, J lost 2 bases, and 4 bases stayed unmatched. This CDR3 spans 15 amino acids. From germline, CDR1 is SGHAT and CDR2 FQNNGV. Full variable domain (missing parts from reference TRBV11-2 and TRBJ2-7): EAGVAQSPRYKIIEKRQSVAFWCNPISGHATLYWYQQILGQGPKLLIQFQNNGVVDDSQLPKDRFSAERLKGVDSTLKIQPAKLEDSAVYLCASSLDRRGPYEQYFGPGTRLTVT.

The gene calls are TRBV2 and TRBJ1-1; 9 bases line up with TRBD1. The CDR3 length is 15 residues. Germline CDR1 is SNHLY and CDR2 is FYNNEI. The trim removed 5 bases at V and 1 base at J, leaving 5 bases unmatched. This CDR3 is CASSSPGQGNTEAFF. Written as DNA, the CDR3 is TGTGCCAGCAGTTCACCGGGACAGGGGAACACTGAAGCTTTCTTT.

This chain uses TRBV7-2 with TRBJ2-7, with 7 nucleotides matching TRBD1. V lost 1 base, J lost 1 base, and 4 bases stayed unmatched. The CDR3 sequence is 15 residues long. The germline gives CDR1 SGHTA, CDR2 FQGNSA. The DNA for the CDR3 is TGTGCCAGCAGCTTAGTGGGGACAGAGTCCTACGAGCAGTACTTC. Translation: CASSLVGTESYEQYF.

The V and J genes are TRBV4-1 and TRBJ2-4; 9 bases are a match to TRBD1. CDR3 length: 12 residues. CDR1 is MGHRA, CDR2 YSYEKL, per germline. V lost 4 bases to trimming and J lost 12 bases; unmatched junction nucleotides: 4. CDR3 bases: TGCGCCAGCAGCCCGGACAGGGGCGATCAGTACTTC. This gives the protein CASSPDRGDQYF.

The CDR3 region has the DNA TGCGCCAGCAGCTTTAGCGGGGACTCCTACAATGAGCAGTTCTTC. It translates to CASSFSGDSYNEQFF. The chain uses TRBV5-1 and TRBJ2-1; 8 positions agree with TRBD2. The CDR3 has 15 residues. V was clipped by 2 bases and J by 0 bases; unmatched bases: 1. CDR1 and CDR2 (germline): SGHRS, YFSETQ.

A single count supports this clone. J is TRBJ2-4 and V is TRBV7-9; TRBD2 might be the D (6 bases). V dropped 1 base and J dropped 5 bases, with 21 bases sitting between them. CDR3 size: 18 residues. Germline loops: CDR1 SEHNR, CDR2 FQNEAQ (reference sequence). CDR3 sequence reads: CASSLDGLARQGENIQYF. In DNA, the CDR3 is TGTGCCAGCAGCTTAGATGGCCTAGCGCGTCAGGGCGAAAACATTCAGTACTTC. The full variable domain, rest sourced from reference TRBV7-9 and TRBJ2-4, is DTGVSQNPRHKITKRGQNVTFRCDPISEHNRLYWYRQTLGQGPEFLTYFQNEAQLEKSRLLSDRFSAERPKGSFSTLEIQRTEQGDSAMYLCASSLDGLARQGENIQYFGAGTRLSVL.

The rearrangement links TRBV19 to TRBJ1-5; D uncertain. The germline V gene encodes CDR1 LNHDA and CDR2 SQIVND (reference sequence). V lost 5 bases, J lost 7 bases, and 15 bases lay in between. CDR3 length equals 14 residues. The CDR3 spells CASSLQTVRQPQHF. CDR3 DNA sequence: TGTGCCAGTAGTCTCCAAACGGTTCGGCAGCCCCAGCATTTT.

The chain couples TRBV9 to TRBJ1-6; 7 nucleotides match TRBD1. The germline V gene encodes CDR1 SGDLS and CDR2 YYNGEE. V gave up 2 bases and J gave up 8 bases; unmatched junction bases: 1. CDR3 length: 13 residues. The CDR3, as DNA: TGTGCCAGCAGCGTCGACAGGGATTCACCCCTCCACTTT. This gives the protein CASSVDRDSPLHF.

This clone was observed a few times. V is TRBV19 and J is TRBJ2-2; D perhaps matches TRBD2 (6 bases). The germline V gene has CDR1 LNHDA and CDR2 SQIVND (reference sequence). The CDR3 has 15 residues. The germline V and J ends were trimmed by 9 bases and 3 bases, with 17 bases remaining between them. The CDR3 nucleotides read TGTGCCAGCACGCGGGGATCGGTTGACACCGGGGAGCTGTTTTTT. Its translation: CASTRGSVDTGELFF.

The chain recombines TRBV25-1 with TRBJ2-7, with TRBD1 identical over 8 bases. Germline assignment: CDR1 MGHDK and CDR2 SYGVNS. This CDR3 spans 17 amino acids. J lost 0 bases, V lost 2 bases, and 9 bases had no gene match. The CDR3 loop is CASSEDLRTGSSYEQYF. The CDR3 nucleotides read TGTGCCAGCAGTGAAGACCTCCGGACAGGGAGCTCCTACGAGCAGTACTTC.

The chain carries TRBV10-2 and TRBJ2-3; 13 positions agree with TRBD2. CDR1 and CDR2 (germline): WSHSY, SAAADI. The CDR3 contains 14 residues. V lost 5 bases, J lost 11 bases, and 7 bases stayed unmatched. DNA for the CDR3: TGCGCCAGCAGTAGGACTAGCGGGAGTGACATGCAGTATTTT. It specifies CASSRTSGSDMQYF.

This clone was seen only a few times. V and J are TRBV4-1 and TRBJ1-2; 8 nucleotides line up with TRBD1. This CDR3 contains 15 residues. V shed 6 bases and J 7 bases; nucleotides not matched to a gene: 13. Germline assignment: CDR1 MGHRA and CDR2 YSYEKL. The CDR3 DNA reads TGCGCCAGCAGGGGCTTTCCGGGACAGGAGGTTGGCTACACCTTC. This codes for CASRGFPGQEVGYTF.

The chain employs TRBV6-5 and TRBJ2-1, with 13 bases lining up with TRBD2. The ends lost 7 bases at V and 2 bases at J; junction bases unmatched: 2. CDR3 size: 15 residues. Germline CDR1 and CDR2: MNHEY and SVGAGI. This CDR3 is CASTTSGGAYNEQFF. CDR3 bases: TGTGCCAGCACAACTAGCGGGGGGGCCTACAATGAGCAGTTCTTC.

This chain connects TRBV4-1 to TRBJ2-5; 7 bases match TRBD1. The CDR3 spans 16 residues. The V gene end was trimmed by 3 bases and the J gene end by 5 bases; junction bases not matched to a gene: 12. Per the germline V gene, CDR1 is MGHRA and CDR2 is YSYEKL. The CDR3 DNA reads TGCGCCAGCAGCCAGGACTCCGCGACAGGGATGGAGACCCAGTACTTC. It encodes CASSQDSATGMETQYF.

Only one count was recorded for this clone. This chain links TRBV4-2 with TRBJ1-1, with D possibly TRBD1 on 6 matching bases. Trimming stripped 0 bases from V and 5 bases from J, with 22 bases between. CDR1 is LGHNA and CDR2 is YNFKEQ in the germline V gene. CDR3 length: 18 residues. This CDR3 reads CASSQDWGTTRQRTEAFF. The CDR3 DNA sequence: TGTGCCAGCAGCCAAGATTGGGGGACAACACGACAACGGACTGAAGCTTTCTTT.

V usage is TRBV27 and J usage is TRBJ1-2; no clear D. The V and J ends lost 3 bases and 7 bases respectively, with 15 bases between them. CDR3 size: 14 residues. CDR1 and CDR2 (germline): MNHEY, SMNVEV (reference sequence). The CDR3 loop is CASSLTDGVGGYTF. The CDR3 DNA reads TGTGCCAGCAGTTTGACGGACGGGGTTGGTGGCTACACCTTC.

The rearrangement joins TRBV2 to TRBJ2-5, with D possibly being TRBD2 (7 bases). Between the trimmed V and J ends, which lost 7 bases and 5 bases, there was a span of 20 bases. The CDR3 loop spans 15 amino acids. In germline, CDR1 is SNHLY, CDR2 FYNNEI. DNA of the CDR3: TGTGCCAGCATGGGGGGGACGGGGGCAGGTGAGACCCAGTACTTC. Amino acids: CASMGGTGAGETQYF.

This chain connects TRBV28 to TRBJ1-3; the D gene is possibly TRBD1 (5 bases). Trimming removed 6 bases at V and 2 bases at J, with 17 bases between. Germline V lookup: CDR1 MDHEN, CDR2 SYDVKM. CDR3 length: 16 amino acids. Written as DNA, the CDR3 is TGTGCCAGCAGCTCCGAAGGCGGGGCTCCTGGAAACACCATATATTTT. Translating it yields CASSSEGGAPGNTIYF. Using reference TRBV28 and TRBJ1-3 for the parts outside the CDR3, the full variable domain is DVKVTQSSRYLVKRTGEKVFLECVQDMDHENMFWYRQDPGLGLRLIYFSYDVKMKEKGDIPEGYSVSREKKERFSLILESASTNQTSMYLCASSSEGGAPGNTIYFGEGSWLTVV.

This sequence joins TRBV28 and TRBJ2-5; D unclear. CDR1 is MDHEN, CDR2 SYDVKM, per germline. The germline V and J ends were trimmed by 5 bases and 0 bases, with 7 bases remaining between them. This CDR3 region has 13 residues. CDR3 nucleotides: TGTGCCAGCAGTGTAAACAACCAAGAGACCCAGTACTTC. It yields the protein CASSVNNQETQYF.

The genes are TRBV24-1 and TRBJ2-2; D is perhaps TRBD1 (5 bases). The CDR3 is 14 residues long. The germline gives CDR1 KGHDR, CDR2 SFDVKD. Trimming left V 5 bases short and J 3 bases short, with 9 bases between. CDR3 in DNA: TGTGCCACCAGTGTCCTAGGGGACACCGGGGAGCTGTTTTTT. Amino acids: CATSVLGDTGELFF.

The J gene is TRBJ2-1, the V gene TRBV5-1; 9 bases line up with TRBD2. Unmatched junction bases numbered 11, after V lost 2 bases and J lost 11 bases. Germline V gene data show CDR1 as SGHRS and CDR2 as YFSETQ. CDR3 length: 15 amino acids. In nucleotides, the CDR3 is TGCGCCAGCAGCTTTGGTAGCGGGAGTACGATGAAGCAGTTCTTC. Translating it yields CASSFGSGSTMKQFF.

The chain employs TRBV30 and TRBJ1-5; D not resolved. V was shortened by 0 bases and J by 5 bases, with 8 bases between the two germline ends. The CDR3 extends over 13 amino acids. From germline, CDR1 is GTSNPN and CDR2 SVGIG (reference sequence). CDR3 in amino acids: CAWSVQQDQPQHF. The CDR3 coding sequence is TGTGCCTGGAGTGTACAGCAAGATCAGCCCCAGCATTTT. Drawing the rest from reference TRBV30 and TRBJ1-5, the complete variable domain is SQTIHQWPATLVQPVGSPLSLECTVEGTSNPNLYWYRQAAGRGLQLLFYSVGIGQISSEVPQNLSASRPQDRQFILSSKKLLLSDSGFYLCAWSVQQDQPQHFGDGTRLSIL.

V gene TRBV30 combines with J gene TRBJ1-3; D is unclear. Germline values: CDR1 GTSNPN, CDR2 SVGIG (reference sequence). There are 12 residues in the CDR3. V was pared by 3 bases and J by 2 bases, with 5 bases between. Here the CDR3 reads CAWSTAGNTIYF. The DNA for the CDR3 is TGTGCCTGGAGCACAGCTGGAAACACCATATATTTT.

In this sample, this clone turned up a few times. The gene calls are TRBV7-3 and TRBJ1-3; possibly TRBD1 for D (6 bases). CDR1 is SGHTA and CDR2 is FQGTGA in the germline V gene. Trimming cost V 5 bases and J 2 bases, with 10 bases left between them. CDR3 length: 14 amino acids. The CDR3 is CASSATGPGNTIYF. The CDR3 bases are TGTGCCAGCAGCGCTACAGGGCCTGGAAACACCATATATTTT.

The genes are TRBV5-1 and TRBJ2-1; 8 nucleotides align to TRBD2. This CDR3 is built from 16 residues. Trimming removed 0 bases from V and 8 bases from J; junction bases left unmatched: 10. CDR1 and CDR2 from the germline V gene are SGHRS and YFSETQ. The CDR3 nucleotides are TGCGCCAGCAGCTTGGCCGTTCGGGGGGGCGGCGATGAGCAGTTCTTC. Its protein product is CASSLAVRGGGDEQFF.

This clone showed up just once. The rearrangement uses TRBV18 and TRBJ1-1; D ambiguous. The CDR3 consists of 15 residues. V lost 1 base and J 4 bases, leaving 13 bases between the germline ends. CDR1 is KGHSH and CDR2 is LQKENI in the germline V gene. The CDR3 region is CASSPRVSGLTEAFF. CDR3 in DNA: TGTGCCAGCTCACCACGAGTGAGCGGGCTCACTGAAGCTTTCTTT.

V is TRBV4-1 and J is TRBJ1-2, with 12 nucleotides matching TRBD1. Germline CDR1 and CDR2: MGHRA and YSYEKL. This CDR3 is built from 17 residues. The J segment lost 5 bases and the V segment lost 1 base, leaving 8 bases of the junction unmatched. The CDR3 loop is CASSQGGTGGADYGYTF. Here the CDR3 DNA reads TGCGCCAGCAGCCAAGGTGGGACAGGGGGCGCGGATTATGGCTACACCTTC.